This T cell receptor (beta chain) is drawn from a study of T cell clonality in common variable immunodeficiency (dated by TCRdb to between 2015 and 2016). The paper as a whole reports these results and caveats: Compared with healthy controls, CVID subjects showed increased TCRbeta clonality (t-test p = 0.018), a feature most characteristic of about a third of subjects. Even though DNA input was the same, control samples had an average of around 81,000 unique sequences each, compared with about 32,000 in CVID samples. CVID TCRbeta sequences were reported to have fewer deletions and N-nucleotide insertions and to lack highly modified clones with 13 or more V deletions. The authors noted that sequencing repertoires of T cell subpopulations would be needed to clarify what caused the increased clonality in CVID. CVID subjects shared fewer TCRbeta clones with each other than healthy controls did (p < 0.0001). Differences among patients in the CVID cohort limited the correlations between repertoire features and clinical complications.

This clone was counted at least ten times. Its antigen target is currently unknown. The read stops 3 residues short of the end of the CDR3; the missing end is completed from the germline J gene. Predominantly Caucasian heritage was noted among both the CVID patients and the healthy controls. From each donor, about 5 to 8.5 ml of heparinized peripheral whole blood was collected. Genomic DNA from adults with common variable immune deficiency (CVID) and from healthy adult controls was used to sequence TCRbeta CDR3 repertoires. There were roughly 22 healthy adult volunteers in the control group (12 female and approximately ten male), ranging in age from roughly 20 to 66 years, with a mean age of roughly 35. Diluted blood was subjected to density centrifugation over Hypaque 1077 or Ficoll-Paque for isolation of peripheral blood mononuclear cells. Genomic DNA was obtained from unsorted mononuclear cells using either Qiagen column purification or a centrifugation-based method.

The CDR3 measures 15 amino acids from cysteine to phenylalanine. The CDR3 was read in part: 36 bases, with the frame set at base 1. The V and J ends are trimmed by 4 bases and 0 bases, leaving 11 bases between them. The germline V gene yields SNHLY for CDR1 and FYNNEI for CDR2. Equivalent amounts of genomic DNA from CVID and control samples were used as sequencing input. For every sample, a 60 bp segment covering the rearranged TCRbeta CDR3 region was amplified and then sequenced. The immunoSEQ assay, a bias-corrected multiplex PCR combined with high-throughput sequencing, was used to amplify TCRbeta. Under the source paper's analysis protocol: Every unique nucleotide sequence counted as a clone and was annotated with V, D and J genes, copy number and frequency. Sequences were labeled productive if in frame, and non-productive if out of frame or containing stop codons. As previously described, clonality was computed from Shannon's entropy. Mean CDR3 Kyte-Doolittle hydropathy was derived from the predicted amino acid sequences of productive clones. Hierarchical clustering of scaled V gene usage was performed with the R hclust function using Manhattan distance and complete linkage. Sharing of clones by CDR3 amino acid sequence was evaluated by resampling 12 repertoires per group over 100 rounds. The repertoires were searched for approximately 72 published EBV-specific TCRbeta sequences and some 250 published CMV-specific TCRbeta sequences. Analysis left out a couple of CVID samples that produced under 10,000 sequences, so 45 or so CVID repertoires remained. TCRdb retrieved this table from immuneACCESS and kept in-frame rearrangements only. Not all clones are present; in checked studies, unresolved V genes account for under half, and no reason is known for the remainder. That table supplies the V and J calls and clone size; D and trimming were determined from the DNA. This sample has tens of thousands of clones, none of them a singleton. Of the sample, about 5.9% falls within the top ten clones.

The sequenced sample was peripheral blood mononuclear cells. This receptor was taken from a person between 18 and 70 years old in good health. Recombination linked TRBV2 to TRBJ2-3; a tentative D call is TRBD2 (6 bases match). The CDR3 bases that were read are TGTGCCAGCAGTGGGGACTCTAGGAGCACAGATACG. Translated, this gives CASSGDSRSTDT. Given in full, the CDR3 is CASSGDSRSTDTQYF.